A selection of T cell receptor beta chains follows, all from one sample in a study of shared clonotypes between healthy human individuals. Profiled with immunoSEQ multiplex PCR; TCRdb holds only in-frame clones, not every one. Among some 680,000 clones listed, about 80% were seen once. Sequencing was done on a sample of memory CD4+ T cells sorted from blood. The receptors stem from a woman aged 25-40 years in good health. CDR3s include the opening cysteine and the closing phenylalanine or tryptophan. A D gene is named only where the DNA matches it firmly. Rows may omit the clone size; those that give it use once, few, many or a size class.

cdr3_aa: CASSFTGTSSNQPQHF; cdr3_nt: TGTGCCAGCAGCTTCACCGGGACGTCTAGCAATCAGCCCCAGCATTTT; d_call: -; clone_size: many; v_call: TRBV7-2; j_call: TRBJ1-5
cdr3_aa: CASSQPGLAGEGTGELFF; cdr3_nt: TGCGCCAGCAGCCAACCGGGACTAGCGGGAGAGGGGACCGGGGAGCTGTTTTTT; d_call: TRBD2; clone_size: -; v_call: TRBV4-1; j_call: TRBJ2-2
cdr3_aa: CASSLVGYGTNGYTF; cdr3_nt: TGTGCCAGCAGCTTGGTAGGGTACGGTACTAACGGCTACACCTTC; d_call: -; clone_size: few; v_call: TRBV5-6; j_call: TRBJ1-2
cdr3_aa: CASSFPSGVTDTQYF; cdr3_nt: TGTGCCAGCAGTTTTCCTAGCGGGGTCACAGATACGCAGTATTTT; d_call: TRBD2; clone_size: -; v_call: TRBV28; j_call: TRBJ2-3
cdr3_aa: CASSPSPPYEQYF; cdr3_nt: TGTGCCAGCAGTCCCTCCCCGCCCTACGAGCAGTACTTC; d_call: -; clone_size: -; v_call: TRBV27; j_call: TRBJ2-7
cdr3_aa: CASSMGGLEGTQYF; cdr3_nt: TGTGCCAGTAGTATGGGCGGGCTCGAGGGTACGCAGTATTTT; d_call: -; clone_size: -; v_call: TRBV19; j_call: TRBJ2-3
cdr3_aa: CASSQVTRSSGNTIYF; cdr3_nt: TGCGCCAGCAGCCAAGTAACCCGGAGCTCTGGAAACACCATATATTTT; d_call: -; clone_size: -; v_call: TRBV4-1; j_call: TRBJ1-3
cdr3_aa: CASSWEDGYEQYF; cdr3_nt: TGCGCCAGCAGCTGGGAGGATGGCTACGAGCAGTACTTC; d_call: -; clone_size: once; v_call: TRBV5-1; j_call: TRBJ2-7
cdr3_aa: CASRLGTAGVNVLTF; cdr3_nt: TGTGCCAGTAGACTCGGGACGGCCGGGGTCAACGTCCTGACTTTC; d_call: -; clone_size: -; v_call: TRBV19; j_call: TRBJ2-6
cdr3_aa: CASSRQGSYTIYF; cdr3_nt: TGTGCCAGCAGCCGACAGGGGTCATACACCATATATTTT; d_call: TRBD1; clone_size: -; v_call: TRBV28; j_call: TRBJ1-3
cdr3_aa: CASSVVPSAGNEQFF; cdr3_nt: TGTGCCAGCAGCGTAGTCCCAAGCGCGGGGAATGAGCAGTTCTTC; d_call: -; clone_size: -; v_call: TRBV9; j_call: TRBJ2-1
cdr3_aa: CASSANGNTEAFF; cdr3_nt: TGTGCCAGCAGTGCTAACGGTAACACTGAAGCTTTCTTT; d_call: -; clone_size: -; v_call: TRBV2; j_call: TRBJ1-1
cdr3_aa: CASSLVGFPEAFF; cdr3_nt: TGTGCCAGCAGTTTAGTTGGCTTTCCCGAAGCTTTCTTT; d_call: -; clone_size: -; v_call: TRBV28; j_call: TRBJ1-1
cdr3_aa: CASSQGQASSYNEQFF; cdr3_nt: TGCGCCAGCAGCCAGGGACAGGCGAGCTCCTACAATGAGCAGTTCTTC; d_call: TRBD1; clone_size: -; v_call: TRBV4-1; j_call: TRBJ2-1
cdr3_aa: CAWSVAGGTEAFF; cdr3_nt: TGTGCCTGGAGTGTAGCCGGGGGCACTGAAGCTTTCTTT; d_call: -; clone_size: -; v_call: TRBV30; j_call: TRBJ1-1
cdr3_aa: CASSLGRNTEAFF; cdr3_nt: TGTGCCAGCAGCCTGGGGCGGAACACTGAAGCTTTCTTT; d_call: -; clone_size: -; v_call: TRBV6-5; j_call: TRBJ1-1